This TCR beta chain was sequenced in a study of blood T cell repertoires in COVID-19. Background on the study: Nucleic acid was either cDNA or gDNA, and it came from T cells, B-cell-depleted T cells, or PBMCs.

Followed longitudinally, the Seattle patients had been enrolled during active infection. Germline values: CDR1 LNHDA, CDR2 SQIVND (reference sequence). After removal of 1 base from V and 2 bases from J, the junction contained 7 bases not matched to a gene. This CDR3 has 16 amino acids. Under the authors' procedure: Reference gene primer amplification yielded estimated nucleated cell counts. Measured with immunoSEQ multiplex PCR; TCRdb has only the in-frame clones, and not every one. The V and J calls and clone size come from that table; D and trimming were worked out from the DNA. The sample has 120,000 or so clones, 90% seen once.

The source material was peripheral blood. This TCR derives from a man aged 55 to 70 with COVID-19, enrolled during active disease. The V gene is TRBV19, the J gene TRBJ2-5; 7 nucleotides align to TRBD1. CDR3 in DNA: TGTGCCAGTAGTATAGTTCCCGGACAGGCTCAAGAGACCCAGTACTTC. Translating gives CASSIVPGQAQETQYF. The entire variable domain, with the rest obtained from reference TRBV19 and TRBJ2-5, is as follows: DGGITQSPKYLFRKEGQNVTLSCEQNLNHDAMYWYRQDPGQGLRLIYYSQIVNDFQKGDIAEGYSVSREKKESFPLTVTSAQKNPTAFYLCASSIVPGQAQETQYFGPGTRLLVL.